Following are 6 T cell receptor beta chains from one sample sequenced in a study of T cell repertoires in urothelial bladder cancer. The method was immunoSEQ multiplex PCR; TCRdb's version includes in-frame clones alone and lacks a portion of them. Of about 9,000 clones listed, roughly 60% are singletons. The sample comprised tumor-infiltrating cells from bladder cancer. These receptors came from a human donor with urothelial carcinoma.

The rearrangement uses TRBV4-1 and TRBJ1-2; the D is unclear. The V gene lost 0 bases and the J gene lost 8 bases, with 16 bases spanning the gap. Germline CDR1 and CDR2: MGHRA and YSYEKL. The CDR3 has 15 residues. The CDR3 sequence: CASSQDRNLFPGYTF. DNA for the CDR3: TGCGCCAGCAGCCAAGATCGGAACCTCTTTCCCGGCTACACCTTC.

The rearrangement links TRBV2 to TRBJ1-1; no clear D gene. V gave up 6 bases and J gave up 4 bases, with 12 bases separating them. The CDR3 runs 13 residues. CDR1 is SNHLY, CDR2 FYNNEI, per germline. The CDR3 region is CASRAALGTEAFF. CDR3 sequence (DNA): TGTGCCAGCAGGGCCGCACTGGGCACTGAAGCTTTCTTT.

This clone is medium-sized (0.01 to 0.1%) in the sample. The chain joins TRBV5-1 to TRBJ1-4, with 7 bases aligning to TRBD1. The V gene end was trimmed by 3 bases and the J gene end by 3 bases; junction bases not matched to a gene: 5. Germline CDR1 and CDR2: SGHRS and YFSETQ. CDR3 size: 15 residues. DNA for the CDR3: TGCGCCAGCAGCTACTCACAGGGGCCTAATGAAAAACTGTTTTTT. Protein sequence: CASSYSQGPNEKLFF.

The chain uses TRBV4-3 and TRBJ2-7; 7 bases align to TRBD1. CDR3 length: 16 amino acids. The trim removed 3 bases at V and 1 base at J, leaving 9 bases unmatched. CDR1 and CDR2 (germline): LGHNA, YSLEER. The CDR3 DNA sequence: TGCGCCAGCAGCCACTCAGCTACAGGGGAATCCTACGAGCAGTACTTC. As protein: CASSHSATGESYEQYF.

V is TRBV4-1 and J is TRBJ1-2, with 9 bases identical to TRBD1. The CDR3 is 18 residues long. Per the germline V gene, CDR1 is MGHRA and CDR2 is YSYEKL. The ends lost 0 bases at V and 4 bases at J; junction bases unmatched: 12. The CDR3 DNA reads as TGCGCCAGCAGCCAAGATGTGGGGAGGACAGGGGAAATCTATGGCTACACCTTC. Its protein product is CASSQDVGRTGEIYGYTF.

V usage is TRBV5-6 and J usage is TRBJ1-6, with 8 nucleotides matching TRBD1. Trimming took 2 bases from V and 7 from J; bases not matched to a gene: 5. Per germline, CDR1 SGHDT and CDR2 YYEEEE. The CDR3 contains 15 residues. CDR3 DNA sequence: TGTGCCAGCAGCTTTGGGACAGGTACGAATTCACCCCTCCACTTT. It is translated as CASSFGTGTNSPLHF.